This note documents a single T cell receptor beta chain sequence. Its specificity is not known. This CDR3 spans 9 amino acids. Trimming stripped 6 bases from V and 5 bases from J, with 2 bases between. Germline V CDR1 and CDR2: SQVTM, ANQGSEA. This entry is derived from a study of post-analysis software for immune sequencing data. Study-wide findings and caveats: Patients used about five TRBV segments, including TRBV5-6, TRBV5-1 and TRBV20-1, more often than controls. F measure clustering grouped samples strongly by preparation batch.

Unique molecular identifiers tagged the TCR beta cDNA libraries. In TCRdb, the PCR reads were re-called with MiXCR into one record per CDR3 protein. The sample carries about 770,000 distinct CDR3 sequences, around 45% recorded once. The source material was blood. The clonotype was recovered from a girl under 18 with multiple sclerosis. The rearrangement joins TRBV29-1 to TRBJ2-1, with unresolved D. This chain's CDR3 is CSVNNEQFF. The CDR3 DNA reads TGCAGCGTAAACAATGAGCAGTTCTTC.